These 5 T cell receptor beta chains were sequenced from one sample in a study of T cell changes during pregnancy in multiple sclerosis (dated by TCRdb to about 2019). The library was prepared using the immunoSEQ multiplex PCR assay. TCRdb took this table from immuneACCESS and kept in-frame rearrangements with V and J called. Such tables lack part of the clones; where checked against another copy, unresolved V genes explain under half of the gap, and the rest is unexplained. Recorded for this sample are around 68,000 clones; around nine tenths of them occurred a single time. The top ten clonotypes cover 0.4% to 0.45% of the sample. Sequencing used CD4+ T cells from peripheral blood mononuclear cells, obtained before pregnancy. These receptors originate from a female donor with multiple sclerosis, enrolled in a pregnancy study.

For this clone: At one end, the junction sequence differs from germline, possibly due to a read error. The chain recombines TRBV18 with TRBJ1-5; 8 bases map to TRBD1. The CDR3 is 17 amino acids. From germline, CDR1 is KGHSH and CDR2 LQKENI. The CDR3 here is CANSPSRTGRSNQPQHF. In DNA, the CDR3 is TGTGCCAACTCACCAAGCCGGACAGGGAGAAGCAATCAGCCCCAGCATTTT.

The chain is built from TRBV30 and TRBJ1-2, with 7 bases identical to TRBD1. CDR3 length: 16 residues. The germline gives CDR1 GTSNPN, CDR2 SVGIG (reference sequence). Trimming at V came to 2 bases and at J to 4 bases, leaving 13 bases not matched to a gene. The CDR3: CAWSMVKPTGSYGYTF. CDR3 coding DNA: TGTGCCTGGAGTATGGTTAAACCGACAGGGAGCTATGGCTACACCTTC.

This clone was counted a few times. The CDR3 sequence: CASSEREGRRSGNTIYF. The CDR3 bases are TGTGCCAGCAGTGAAAGGGAGGGCCGCCGCTCTGGAAACACCATATATTTT. The rearrangement joins TRBV6-1 to TRBJ1-3; D ambiguous. Trimming stripped 2 bases from V and 0 bases from J, with 14 bases between. CDR1 and CDR2 from the germline V gene are MNHNS and SASEGT. The CDR3 length is 17 residues.

Remarks on this clone: Other DNA sequences within the sample encode an identical CDR3. The genes are TRBV7-9 and TRBJ1-1; TRBD1 agrees at 7 bases. V lost 1 base to trimming and J lost 4 bases; unmatched junction nucleotides: 0. Germline CDR1 SEHNR, CDR2 FQNEAQ (reference sequence). The CDR3 spans 13 residues. The CDR3 DNA follows: TGTGCCAGCAGCTTAGGACAGGGCACTGAAGCTTTCTTT. Its translation is CASSLGQGTEAFF.

The chain carries TRBV7-2 and TRBJ1-2; 7 bases are a match to TRBD1. V shed 1 base, J shed 4 bases, and the junction held 0 bases outside the gene matches. The CDR3 loop spans 13 amino acids. Looked up from germline, CDR1 is SGHTA and CDR2 is FQGNSA. Here the CDR3 DNA reads TGTGCCAGCAGCTTAGACAGGGGCTATGGCTACACCTTC. Translation: CASSLDRGYGYTF.